This TCR beta chain was retrieved from a study of blood T cell repertoires in COVID-19. The wider study: There were acute and convalescent COVID-19 samples, and they came from the United States, Italy and Spain.

CDR3 size: 16 residues. The junction had 5 bases not matched to a gene; V was cut back by 5 bases and J by 0 bases. The germline V gene has CDR1 SGHTA and CDR2 FQGTGA. In its sample, this clone was seen a few times. Authors' analysis steps: Estimated nucleated cell counts came from reference gene primer amplification. The method was immunoSEQ multiplex PCR; TCRdb's version includes in-frame clones alone and lacks a portion of them. V, J and clone size reflect that table, while D and trimming were determined from the DNA. The sample has under 300,000 clones; approximately 81% are singletons. This chain joins TRBV7-3 and TRBJ2-3; 10 nucleotides match TRBD2. The clonotype was recovered from a woman in her sixties with active or convalescent COVID-19. The source material was peripheral blood. CDR3 DNA sequence: TGTGCCAGCAGCCTCTCGACTAGCGGGAGCACAGATACGCAGTATTTT. Residues: CASSLSTSGSTDTQYF.